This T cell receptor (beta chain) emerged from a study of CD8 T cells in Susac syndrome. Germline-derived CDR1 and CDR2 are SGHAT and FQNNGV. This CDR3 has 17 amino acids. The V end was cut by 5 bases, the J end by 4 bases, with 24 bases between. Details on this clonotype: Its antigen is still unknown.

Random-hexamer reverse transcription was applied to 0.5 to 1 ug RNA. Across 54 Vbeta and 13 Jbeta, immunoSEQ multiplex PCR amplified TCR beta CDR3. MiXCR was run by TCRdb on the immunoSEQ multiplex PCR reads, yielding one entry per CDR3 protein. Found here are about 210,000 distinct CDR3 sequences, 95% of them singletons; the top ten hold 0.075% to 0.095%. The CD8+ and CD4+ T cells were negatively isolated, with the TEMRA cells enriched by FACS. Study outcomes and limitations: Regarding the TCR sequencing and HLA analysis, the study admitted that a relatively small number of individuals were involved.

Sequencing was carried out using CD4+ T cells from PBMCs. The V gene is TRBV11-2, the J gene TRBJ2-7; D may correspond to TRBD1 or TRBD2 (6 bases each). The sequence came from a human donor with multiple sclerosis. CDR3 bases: TGTGCCAGCAGCCCAATTCGTATTTCGGGGGCGGTTTACGAGCAGTACTTC. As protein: CASSPIRISGAVYEQYF.